Following are 2 T cell receptor beta chains from one sample sequenced in a study of blood T cell repertoires in COVID-19. The protocol was immunoSEQ multiplex PCR, while the TCRdb copy is restricted to in-frame clones and leaves out a portion. This sample has approximately 280,000 clones; about 89% occur once, and the top ten carry approximately 4.6%. Sequences were obtained from peripheral blood. The receptors were sampled from a man aged 40-50 years with acute or convalescent COVID-19.

This clone turned up a few times. V and J are TRBV3-1 (or the pseudogene TRBV3-2) and TRBJ1-1; no reliable D call. Germline V gene data show CDR1 as LGHDT and CDR2 as YNNKEL (reference sequence). The CDR3 is 16 amino acids. The ends were cut back, 0 bases at V and 5 bases at J, with 16 bases in the middle. The CDR3 DNA follows: TGTGCCAGCAGCCAAGAAGGCAGGATCCGAGGGACTGAAGCTTTCTTT. Its translation: CASSQEGRIRGTEAFF.

The chain is built from TRBV7-9 and TRBJ1-3; D might be TRBD1 (5 bases). Per the germline V gene, CDR1 is SEHNR and CDR2 is FQNEAQ (reference sequence). Trimming shortened V by 3 bases and J by 3 bases, and 15 bases separated the two germline ends. The CDR3 length is 16 residues. CDR3 DNA sequence: TGTGCCAGCAGCTTCTTAACAGGCCCATTTGGAAACACCATATATTTT. This sequence encodes CASSFLTGPFGNTIYF.